This T cell receptor beta chain was sequenced for a study of molecular identifiers for immune sequencing clone quantification. As regards this clonotype: Its antigen is not identified. The junction departs from germline at one end; a sequencing error may be responsible.

Previously described methods and listed TCR primers produced bulk TCR libraries. TCRdb independently ran MiXCR on the PCR reads; one entry per CDR3 protein. The sample holds 490,000 or so distinct CDR3 sequences, about a fifth seen once. Study results and limitations: Clonotypes surpassing 20 RNA copies contained over 98% of effector molecules, versus under 1% in naive cells.

The germline V gene has CDR1 SGHVS and CDR2 FQNEAQ. The CDR3 is 17 amino acids. The chain recombines TRBV7-8 with TRBJ2-2, with TRBD2 matching 12 bases. The sequenced material came from naive CD8+ T cells from blood, with Jurkat cell RNA spiked in. Subset meaning: FACS-sorted CD8+CD4-CCR7+CD45RA+ naive T cells. The sequence came from a human donor in good health. Some libraries in this study had Jurkat cell RNA spiked in. DNA for the CDR3: TGTGCCAGCAGCTTATCCCCTAGCGGGGGGGCCACCGGGGTGCTGTTTTTT. It encodes CASSLSPSGGATGVLFF.